A single sample is the source of the 20 T cell receptor beta chains below, sequenced in a study of CD8 T cells in ankylosing spondylitis. TCRdb reprocessed the 5' RACE reads via MiXCR and lists one record per CDR3 protein. The table lists around 250,000 distinct CDR3 sequences, approximately 11% of them singletons. The sample comprised blood, either unsorted or a sorted T cell fraction (not recorded which). These receptors all come from a male donor with ankylosing spondylitis or in good health (not recorded which).

This clonotype has a handful of counts. V and J are TRBV7-9 and TRBJ2-2, with D possibly TRBD1 on 6 matching bases. CDR3 length equals 12 residues. The ends were cut back, 5 bases at V and 10 bases at J, with 11 bases in the middle. CDR1 is SEHNR and CDR2 is FQNEAQ in the germline V gene (reference sequence). This chain's CDR3 is CASSTRQAELFF. The CDR3 bases are TGTGCCAGCAGCACCCGACAGGCGGAGCTGTTTTTT.

Ten or more counts support this clonotype. V and J are TRBV4-1 and TRBJ2-3; the match to TRBD2 covers 11 bases. Germline CDR1 MGHRA, CDR2 YSYEKL. There are 18 residues in the CDR3. V was pared by 4 bases and J by 2 bases, with 11 bases of the junction left unmatched. The CDR3 DNA reads TGCGCCAGCAGCCTTTACAAACTAGCGGGGGACGTCACAGATACGCAGTATTTT. This sequence encodes CASSLYKLAGDVTDTQYF.

This clonotype was counted at least ten times. V is TRBV5-1 and J is TRBJ2-2; 7 nucleotides line up with TRBD2. The CDR3 is made up of 16 amino acids. V trimming: 0 bases; J trimming: 1 base; junction bases outside the gene matches: 3. Germline V lookup: CDR1 SGHRS, CDR2 YFSETQ. The CDR3 bases are TGCGCCAGCAGCTTGGTCCCGGGAGGGAACACCGGGGAGCTGTTTTTT. It codes for CASSLVPGGNTGELFF.

This clonotype was counted many times. The chain links TRBV5-1 to TRBJ2-2, with 9 bases that match TRBD2. Germline V gene lookup returns CDR1 SGHRS and CDR2 YFSETQ. The CDR3 is made up of 15 amino acids. The junction had 9 bases not matched to a gene; V was cut back by 4 bases and J by 8 bases. CDR3 nucleotides: TGCGCCAGCAGCAAAGAGCGGGGGGCGTCGGGGGAGCTGTTTTTT. The encoded protein is CASSKERGASGELFF.

This clonotype has more than one count but fewer than ten. The chain uses TRBV7-9 and TRBJ2-7, with D tentatively TRBD1 (7 bases). The CDR3 covers 15 residues. Germline V lookup: CDR1 SEHNR, CDR2 FQNEAQ (reference sequence). V lost 4 bases to trimming and J lost 7 bases, with 20 bases between them. The CDR3 DNA sequence: TGTGCCAGCAGCTCCCAGGACAGGTCCCGGGGGGAGCAGTACTTC. It translates to CASSSQDRSRGEQYF.

This clonotype was counted many times. The rearrangement uses TRBV6-4 and TRBJ2-1; 10 nucleotides match TRBD2. This CDR3 is 14 amino acids long. V gave up 6 bases and J gave up 6 bases; unmatched junction bases: 5. CDR1 MRHNA and CDR2 SNTAGT come from the germline V gene. The CDR3 sequence is CASRGLADSNEQFF. The CDR3 DNA follows: TGTGCCAGCAGAGGACTAGCGGATAGCAATGAGCAGTTCTTC.

This clonotype came up many times. The chain recombines TRBV29-1 with TRBJ2-7, with TRBD2 as a possible D gene (6 bases). Trimming shortened V by 4 bases and J by 4 bases, and 14 bases separated the two germline ends. CDR3 length: 13 residues. Per germline, CDR1 SQVTM and CDR2 ANQGSEA. CDR3 loop: CSVVTGETYEQYF. The CDR3 region has the DNA TGCAGCGTTGTAACGGGAGAAACGTACGAGCAGTACTTC.

This clonotype has at least ten counts. The rearrangement joins TRBV5-1 to TRBJ2-7, with no clear D. The CDR3 loop spans 15 amino acids. Germline CDR1 is SGHRS and CDR2 is YFSETQ. Trimming removed 4 bases at V and 0 bases at J, with 14 bases between. Here the CDR3 DNA reads TGCGCCAGCAGCCTCCGACCCGAAAGCTCCTACGAGCAGTACTTC. Its translation: CASSLRPESSYEQYF.

The chain is built from TRBV11-2 and TRBJ1-1, with D perhaps TRBD1 (5 bases). The CDR3 totals 13 residues. Germline CDR1 and CDR2: SGHAT and FQNNGV. V lost 4 bases, J lost 3 bases, and 9 bases lay in between. CDR3: CASSSGGYTEAFF. CDR3 nucleotide sequence: TGTGCCAGCAGCTCGGGGGGGTACACTGAAGCTTTCTTT. The full variable domain, in which reference TRBV11-2 and TRBJ1-1 provide the parts outside the CDR3, is EAGVAQSPRYKIIEKRQSVAFWCNPISGHATLYWYQQILGQGPKLLIQFQNNGVVDDSQLPKDRFSAERLKGVDSTLKIQPAKLEDSAVYLCASSSGGYTEAFFGQGTRLTVV.

This clonotype was seen ten or more times. The rearrangement uses TRBV6-5 and TRBJ1-2; no clear D gene. The CDR3 covers 14 residues. V was trimmed by 4 bases and J by 8 bases, leaving 17 bases between them. Germline loops: CDR1 MNHEY, CDR2 SVGAGI. The CDR3 sequence: CASSSYGKPSGYTF. The CDR3 nucleotides are TGTGCCAGCAGTTCCTACGGGAAACCGTCGGGCTACACCTTC.

This clonotype has more than one count but fewer than ten. The chain couples TRBV11-1 to TRBJ2-2, with D possibly called TRBD1 or TRBD2 (5 bases each). V shed 3 bases and J shed 5 bases, with 10 bases lying between them. The CDR3 sequence is 14 residues long. Germline V gives CDR1 SGHAT, CDR2 FQDESV (reference sequence). DNA for the CDR3: TGTGCCAGCAGCTTGGGGGTAAAGACCGGGGAGCTGTTTTTT. It specifies CASSLGVKTGELFF.

This clonotype was seen many times. The V and J genes are TRBV6-1 and TRBJ1-5; 7 bases agree with TRBD1. CDR1 is MNHNS, CDR2 SASEGT, per germline. V lost 7 bases and J lost 6; bases outside the gene matches: 9. The CDR3 length is 14 residues. The CDR3, as DNA: TGTGCCAGCAAGCAGGGGGTTAACAGTCAGCCCCAGCATTTT. Its translation is CASKQGVNSQPQHF.

This clonotype occurred many times. The rearrangement uses TRBV6-1 and TRBJ1-2; 7 bases are shared with TRBD1. The CDR3 runs to 14 residues. CDR1 is MNHNS and CDR2 is SASEGT in the germline V gene. Trimming cost V 7 bases and J 2 bases; bases outside gene matches: 7. CDR3 loop: CASTDRVSNYGYTF. In DNA form, the CDR3 reads TGTGCCAGCACTGACAGGGTATCCAACTATGGCTACACCTTC.

CDR3 amino acids: CASRRDGTYEQYF. CDR3 nucleotides: TGTGCCAGCAGGAGGGACGGAACCTACGAGCAGTACTTC. The V gene is TRBV6-1, the J gene TRBJ2-7; possibly TRBD1 or TRBD2 for D (5 bases each). Between the trimmed V and J ends, which lost 6 bases and 2 bases, there was a span of 11 bases. This CDR3 spans 13 amino acids. The germline gives CDR1 MNHNS, CDR2 SASEGT.

There are many counts of this clonotype. V is TRBV6-5 and J is TRBJ2-7, with TRBD1 as a possible D gene (6 bases). The CDR3 sequence is 15 residues long. V gave up 4 bases and J gave up 5 bases, with 18 bases separating them. CDR1 is MNHEY and CDR2 is SVGAGI in the germline V gene. For the CDR3, the DNA is TGTGCCAGCAGTTTCTCCTCTACAGGGTTTGACGAGCAGTACTTC. It translates to CASSFSSTGFDEQYF.

The chain combines TRBV2 with TRBJ2-3, with TRBD2 matching over 13 bases. In germline, CDR1 is SNHLY, CDR2 FYNNEI. This CDR3 comprises 15 residues. V gave up 5 bases and J gave up 7 bases; unmatched junction bases: 6. CDR3 coding DNA: TGTGCCAGCAGTCGACTAGCGGGGGGATCCAATACGCAGTATTTT. It codes for CASSRLAGGSNTQYF. The full variable domain, in which reference TRBV2 and TRBJ2-3 provide the parts outside the CDR3, is EPEVTQTPSHQVTQMGQEVILRCVPISNHLYFYWYRQILGQKVEFLVSFYNNEISEKSEIFDDQFSVERPDGSNFTLKIRSTKLEDSAMYFCASSRLAGGSNTQYFGPGTRLTVL.

The sample holds a few counts of this clonotype. This chain connects TRBV7-9 to TRBJ1-2; a weak D match, TRBD1 (5 bases). Trimming took off 0 bases at V and 2 bases at J, with 10 bases between the two ends. The CDR3 loop spans 15 amino acids. Germline values: CDR1 SEHNR, CDR2 FQNEAQ (reference sequence). CDR3 nucleotide sequence: TGTGCCAGCAGCTTAGCCGCAGGGTCGAACTATGGCTACACCTTC. This translates into CASSLAAGSNYGYTF.

This clonotype was seen ten or more times. The chain has TRBV5-1 and TRBJ1-2; 9 bases are a match to TRBD1. CDR3 size: 15 residues. Germline CDR1 SGHRS, CDR2 YFSETQ. J was trimmed by 8 bases and V by 1 base; bases with no gene match: 9. The CDR3 protein is CASSLPGQGWSGYTF. DNA of the CDR3: TGCGCCAGCAGCTTGCCGGGACAGGGCTGGTCCGGCTACACCTTC.

This clonotype was counted a few times. The chain couples TRBV6-1 to TRBJ2-5; D may match TRBD1 or TRBD2 (5 bases each). CDR1 and CDR2 (germline): MNHNS, SASEGT. CDR3 length equals 14 residues. Trimming pared 6 bases from V and 8 bases from J, leaving 19 bases between. Here the CDR3 DNA reads TGTGCCAGCAGCCTCGCTGGGGGTGCGGGCACCCAGTACTTC. The encoded protein is CASSLAGGAGTQYF.

This clonotype was picked up a small number of times. The chain uses TRBV10-3 and TRBJ2-4; 8 bases map to TRBD1. CDR1 is ENHRY and CDR2 is SYGVKD in the germline V gene. The CDR3 has 13 amino acids. V lost 5 bases and J lost 8; bases outside the gene matches: 5. CDR3 nucleotides: TGTGCCATCAGTCTGACAGGGGAAGACATTCAGTACTTC. Translation gives CAISLTGEDIQYF.